This entry lists 30 T cell receptor beta chains sequenced from one sample in a study of blood T cell repertoires in COVID-19. Assay: immunoSEQ multiplex PCR; the TCRdb copy retains only in-frame clones and omits some. The repertoire includes more than 120,000 clones, more than 70% of them detected once, and 1.5% to 2% sits in the top ten. Sequencing was performed on peripheral blood. All receptors derive from a human donor in a cohort sampled during active COVID-19.

The chain joins TRBV27 to TRBJ1-2; TRBD1 matches 7 bases. CDR1 is MNHEY, CDR2 SMNVEV, per germline (reference sequence). The ends lost 4 bases at V and 1 base at J; junction bases unmatched: 9. This CDR3 has 16 amino acids. The CDR3 region has the DNA TGTGCCAGCAGTTCACAGGGGTTCTCCTTTAACTATGGCTACACCTTC. This codes for CASSSQGFSFNYGYTF.

This clone occurred once. The V gene is TRBV21-1, the J gene TRBJ2-1; the DNA was not used to check the table's D call, TRBD2. TRBV21-1 is a known pseudogene. The CDR3 is made up of 17 amino acids. The CDR3 sequence is CASSKASGPRGYNEQFF. The CDR3, as DNA: TGTGCCAGCAGCAAAGCTTCGGGGCCACGGGGGTACAATGAGCAGTTCTTC.

This chain joins TRBV5-1 and TRBJ1-1, with 9 bases matching TRBD1. The J segment lost 1 base and the V segment lost 3 bases, leaving 1 base of the junction unmatched. The germline V gene has CDR1 SGHRS and CDR2 YFSETQ. This CDR3 region has 14 residues. In nucleotides, the CDR3 is TGCGCCAGCAGCTACAGGGGGCAGAACACTGAAGCTTTCTTT. Its translation is CASSYRGQNTEAFF.

V gene TRBV19 combines with J gene TRBJ1-2; 9 positions agree with TRBD1. Trimming took 4 bases from V and 7 from J; bases not matched to a gene: 7. This CDR3 contains 14 residues. Germline V gives CDR1 LNHDA, CDR2 SQIVND (reference sequence). Here the CDR3 DNA reads TGTGCCAGTAGTACTCCTCGACAGGGGGGTGGCTACACCTTC. This gives the protein CASSTPRQGGGYTF.

Only a few counts were recorded for this clone. This rearrangement joins TRBV2 to TRBJ2-7, with D perhaps matching TRBD2 (6 bases). The CDR3 sequence is 12 residues long. V was trimmed by 6 bases and J by 7 bases, leaving 13 bases between them. Germline V gene sequence: CDR1 SNHLY, CDR2 FYNNEI. The CDR3 region is CASREGEWEQYF. CDR3 sequence (DNA): TGTGCCAGCAGGGAGGGAGAGTGGGAGCAGTACTTC.

V gene TRBV12-3 or TRBV12-4 combines with J gene TRBJ2-7, with 10 bases fitting TRBD1. This CDR3 has 12 amino acids. V was clipped by 4 bases and J by 8 bases; unmatched bases: 2. CDR3 coding DNA: TGTGCCAGCAGTTCGGGACAGGGGAAGCAGTACTTC. Its translation: CASSSGQGKQYF.

This CDR3 is CSASGLAPPDIQYF. The CDR3 coding sequence is TGCAGTGCTAGTGGGCTAGCGCCTCCGGACATTCAGTACTTC. The chain joins TRBV20-1 to TRBJ2-4, with D possibly being TRBD2 (6 bases). V was trimmed by 3 bases and J by 8 bases, leaving 17 bases between them. The V gene's germline CDR1 is DFQATT and CDR2 SNEGSKA (reference sequence). The CDR3 length is 14 residues.

The chain couples TRBV30 to TRBJ2-2; D call uncertain. The germline gives CDR1 GTSNPN, CDR2 SVGIG (reference sequence). Trimming removed 7 bases from V and 1 base from J, with 7 bases in between. This CDR3 has 12 residues. The CDR3 bases are TGTGCCTCCCTTTTGAACACCGGGGAGCTGTTTTTT. This sequence encodes CASLLNTGELFF. The entire variable domain, with the rest obtained from reference TRBV30 and TRBJ2-2, is as follows: SQTIHQWPATLVQPVGSPLSLECTVEGTSNPNLYWYRQAAGRGLQLLFYSVGIGQISSEVPQNLSASRPQDRQFILSSKKLLLSDSGFYLCASLLNTGELFFGEGSRLTVL.

The chain combines TRBV7-2 with TRBJ1-5, with TRBD1 as a possible D gene (5 bases). CDR1 and CDR2 from the germline V gene are SGHTA and FQGNSA. CDR3 length equals 15 residues. V shed 6 bases and J shed 2 bases, with 14 bases lying between them. CDR3 in DNA: TGTGCCAGCAGTTTCCAGGGCTCGGGCAATCAGCCCCAGCATTTT. Translated: CASSFQGSGNQPQHF. The full variable domain, completed using reference TRBV7-2 and TRBJ1-5, is GAGVSQSPSNKVTEKGKDVELRCDPISGHTALYWYRQSLGQGLEFLIYFQGNSAPDKSGLPSDRFSAERTGGSVSTLTIQRTQQEDSAVYLCASSFQGSGNQPQHFGDGTRLSIL.

The J gene is TRBJ2-5, the V gene TRBV2, with D possibly TRBD2 on 5 matching bases. Germline CDR1 reads SNHLY; CDR2 reads FYNNEI. This CDR3 comprises 11 residues. Trimming took 9 bases from V and 2 from J, leaving 7 bases between them. CDR3 bases: TGTGCCAGGGACTTTCAAGAGACCCAGTACTTC. Its translation is CARDFQETQYF.

This chain uses TRBV3-1 (or the pseudogene TRBV3-2) with TRBJ1-2, with 7 nucleotides matching TRBD1. CDR1 and CDR2 (germline): LGHDT, YNNKEL (reference sequence). V shed 4 bases and J 4 bases; nucleotides not matched to a gene: 6. This CDR3 is 14 amino acids long. This chain's CDR3 is CASSPEPGGYGYTF. CDR3 in DNA: TGTGCCAGCAGCCCAGAACCAGGGGGCTATGGCTACACCTTC.

The rearrangement links TRBV6-5 to TRBJ1-1, with TRBD1 matching 7 bases. Germline V gene lookup returns CDR1 MNHEY and CDR2 SVGAGI. The length of the CDR3 is 13 residues. The V segment lost 5 bases and the J segment 7 bases; nucleotides outside the gene matches: 7. Written as DNA, the CDR3 is TGTGCCAGCAGTCGTCTGACAGGGAATGAAGCTTTCTTT. Translating it yields CASSRLTGNEAFF.

The chain joins TRBV27 to TRBJ1-6; D not certain. V was clipped by 3 bases and J by 9 bases, with 9 bases between them. CDR1 MNHEY and CDR2 SMNVEV come from the germline V gene (reference sequence). The CDR3 has 13 amino acids. The CDR3 protein is CASSFEGSSPLHF. CDR3 coding DNA: TGTGCCAGCAGTTTTGAGGGTTCTTCACCCCTCCACTTT.

The gene calls are TRBV3-1 (or the pseudogene TRBV3-2) and TRBJ2-2; 8 positions match TRBD1. The CDR3 extends over 15 amino acids. CDR1 and CDR2 from the germline V gene are LGHDT and YNNKEL (reference sequence). After removal of 4 bases from V and 7 bases from J, the junction contained 8 bases not matched to a gene. CDR3 loop: CASSRGQGSIGELFF. The CDR3, as DNA: TGTGCCAGCAGCCGTGGACAGGGTTCGATCGGGGAGCTGTTTTTT.

CDR3 sequence reads: CASSRRTDYYYEQYF. The CDR3 bases are TGTGCCAGCAGCCGAAGGACGGACTATTACTACGAGCAGTACTTC. The V gene is TRBV14, the J gene TRBJ2-7, with a possible D match to TRBD2 (6 bases). The V end lost 4 bases, the J end lost 3 bases, and 16 bases lay between the germline ends. The CDR3 is made up of 15 amino acids. Germline CDR1 reads SGHDN; CDR2 reads FVKESK.

This chain connects TRBV7-2 to TRBJ1-3; D is perhaps TRBD1 (6 bases). With 5 bases removed from V and 4 bases from J, the gap between germline ends came to 15 bases. Germline V gene data show CDR1 as SGHTA and CDR2 as FQGNSA. This CDR3 spans 15 amino acids. CDR3 nucleotides: TGTGCCAGCAGCCCCGAGGGGGGGCCAGGAAACACCATATATTTT. It encodes CASSPEGGPGNTIYF.

The DNA for the CDR3 is TGTGCCAGCAGCGCGCGCAATGAGCAGTTCTTC. Protein: CASSARNEQFF. The chain carries TRBV9 and TRBJ2-1; D is unresolved. The V gene's germline CDR1 is SGDLS and CDR2 YYNGEE. With 3 bases removed from V and 6 bases from J, the gap between germline ends came to 4 bases. CDR3 length equals 11 residues.

This chain uses TRBV7-3 with TRBJ1-1; TRBD1 aligns across 8 bases. With V trimmed by 6 bases and J by 1 base, 7 bases remained unmatched. The CDR3 sequence is 15 residues long. Germline V gene sequence: CDR1 SGHTA, CDR2 FQGTGA. This CDR3 is CASRSDDRGNTEAFF. In nucleotides, the CDR3 is TGTGCCAGCAGATCTGATGACAGGGGGAACACTGAAGCTTTCTTT.

This rearrangement joins TRBV3-1 (or the pseudogene TRBV3-2) to TRBJ2-7, with unresolved D. This CDR3 is 12 amino acids long. Germline assignment: CDR1 LGHDT and CDR2 YNNKEL (reference sequence). Trimming took 11 bases from V and 2 from J, leaving 13 bases between them. CDR3 bases: TGTGCCTGGATCGGGTCAGCCTACGAGCAGTACTTC. This sequence encodes CAWIGSAYEQYF.

The chain is built from TRBV7-3 and TRBJ1-1, with 7 bases lining up with TRBD1. The CDR3 loop spans 13 amino acids. Per germline, CDR1 SGHTA and CDR2 FQGTGA. V shed 4 bases, J shed 4 bases, and the junction held 3 bases outside the gene matches. This chain's CDR3 is CASSSDRATEAFF. The DNA of the CDR3 is TGTGCCAGCAGCTCCGACAGGGCCACTGAAGCTTTCTTT.

The chain has TRBV4-1 and TRBJ1-6; D unresolved. Germline V gene sequence: CDR1 MGHRA, CDR2 YSYEKL. The CDR3 covers 18 residues. Between the trimmed V and J ends, which lost 1 base and 14 bases, there was a span of 27 bases. The CDR3 protein is CASSQGSALSPSLATLHF. CDR3 sequence (DNA): TGCGCCAGCAGCCAAGGCTCCGCTCTTTCCCCGAGCCTAGCGACCCTCCACTTT.

This rearrangement joins TRBV11-2 to TRBJ2-1, with TRBD1 matching over 8 bases. From germline, CDR1 is SGHAT and CDR2 FQNNGV. CDR3 length: 13 residues. V trimming: 3 bases; J trimming: 6 bases; junction bases outside the gene matches: 1. CDR3 DNA sequence: TGTGCCAGCAGCTTGGGACAGGTCAATGAGCAGTTCTTC. Its translation: CASSLGQVNEQFF.

The chain employs TRBV5-3 and TRBJ2-2; TRBD1 aligns across 7 bases. TRBV5-3 is an ORF, with its function uncertain. This CDR3 is 15 amino acids long. J gave up 5 bases and V 0 bases, and 4 bases lay outside the gene matches. The DNA of the CDR3 is TGTGCCAGAAGCTTGGACAGGGGCGGTACCGGGGAGCTGTTTTTT. Translated, it gives CARSLDRGGTGELFF.

V usage is TRBV5-1 and J usage is TRBJ2-3; possible D gene TRBD2, 6 bases. Germline CDR1 and CDR2: SGHRS and YFSETQ. CDR3 length equals 12 residues. V was shortened by 5 bases and J by 4 bases, with 8 bases between the two germline ends. The CDR3 here is CASRGGSDTQYF. The CDR3 DNA is TGCGCCAGCAGGGGGGGATCAGATACGCAGTATTTT.

This sequence joins TRBV29-1 and TRBJ2-5, with TRBD2 identical over 11 bases. J was trimmed by 8 bases and V by 6 bases; bases with no gene match: 5. Germline V lookup: CDR1 SQVTM, CDR2 ANQGSEA. The CDR3 covers 12 residues. CDR3 in amino acids: CSVYGTSGTQYF. Here the CDR3 DNA reads TGCAGCGTGTACGGGACTAGCGGAACCCAGTACTTC.

This clone was recorded a few times. The chain couples TRBV6-6 to TRBJ2-2, with 9 positions matching TRBD2. Germline V lookup: CDR1 MNHNY, CDR2 SVGAGI (reference sequence). The J segment lost 1 base and the V segment lost 5 bases, leaving 2 bases of the junction unmatched. The CDR3 is made up of 15 amino acids. The CDR3 reads CASSRLAVNTGELFF. CDR3 sequence (DNA): TGTGCCAGCAGTCGACTAGCGGTGAACACCGGGGAGCTGTTTTTT.

This sequence joins TRBV4-3 and TRBJ2-3, with D maybe TRBD1 (5 bases). This CDR3 comprises 14 residues. Germline V gene lookup returns CDR1 LGHNA and CDR2 YSLEER. V was pared by 0 bases and J by 6 bases, with 10 bases between. The CDR3 loop is CASSQDSRADTQYF. The CDR3 DNA reads as TGCGCCAGCAGCCAAGACTCCAGGGCCGATACGCAGTATTTT.

The chain carries TRBV9 and TRBJ2-5, with 13 bases aligning to TRBD2. After removal of 2 bases from V and 5 bases from J, the junction contained 3 bases not matched to a gene. Germline V lookup: CDR1 SGDLS, CDR2 YYNGEE. This CDR3 is 15 amino acids long. CDR3 bases: TGTGCCAGCAGCGTTTGGACTAGCGGGGGCGAGACCCAGTACTTC. The encoded protein is CASSVWTSGGETQYF.

The chain employs TRBV30 and TRBJ2-5; 9 nucleotides align to TRBD1. Trimming at V came to 4 bases and at J to 4 bases, leaving 13 bases not matched to a gene. The CDR3 runs to 16 residues. CDR1 and CDR2 from the germline V gene are GTSNPN and SVGIG (reference sequence). DNA of the CDR3: TGTGCCTGGACCCTTCCTGGGACAGGGAGGATAGAGACCCAGTACTTC. Amino acids: CAWTLPGTGRIETQYF.

V is TRBV5-4 and J is TRBJ2-5; 8 bases match TRBD1. Per germline, CDR1 SGHNT and CDR2 YYREEE (reference sequence). This CDR3 comprises 15 residues. V lost 0 bases, J lost 4 bases, and 5 bases stayed unmatched. The CDR3, as DNA: TGTGCCAGCAGCTTGGCAGGGGGCTCGGGAGAGACCCAGTACTTC. It translates to CASSLAGGSGETQYF.